The 6 T cell receptor beta chains below come from one sample, sequenced in a study of CD8 T cells in Susac syndrome. A quantity of roughly 0.5 to 1 ug RNA underwent reverse transcription using random hexamers. MiXCR was run by TCRdb on the immunoSEQ multiplex PCR reads, yielding one entry per CDR3 protein. The sample lists about 240,000 distinct CDR3 sequences; about 95% were seen once. The specimen was CD4+ T cells from PBMCs. Source of these receptors: a human donor with Susac syndrome.

The rearrangement joins TRBV15 to TRBJ2-7; D may match TRBD1 or TRBD2 (6 bases each). CDR3 length equals 15 residues. In germline, CDR1 is LNHNV, CDR2 YYDKDF (reference sequence). Between the trimmed V and J ends, which lost 4 bases and 5 bases, there was a span of 18 bases. The chain's CDR3 is CATSKGTPRGDEQYF. The CDR3 nucleotides are TGTGCCACCAGCAAAGGGACTCCGAGGGGGGACGAGCAGTACTTC.

This clonotype was seen just once. The genes are TRBV29-1 and TRBJ2-1, with 7 bases aligning to TRBD2. The V gene's germline CDR1 is SQVTM and CDR2 ANQGSEA. V was clipped by 2 bases and J by 7 bases; unmatched bases: 5. The length of the CDR3 is 13 residues. CDR3 sequence (DNA): TGCAGCGTTGAACGCGGGAGCTTGAATGAGCAGTTCTTC. Translated: CSVERGSLNEQFF.

The V and J genes are TRBV29-1 and TRBJ2-7; 7 nucleotides align to TRBD1. From germline, CDR1 is SQVTM and CDR2 ANQGSEA. This CDR3 contains 14 residues. The V gene end was trimmed by 7 bases and the J gene end by 2 bases; junction bases not matched to a gene: 11. The CDR3 coding sequence is TGCAGCGCAACCGGGACAGAGAGTACCTACGAGCAGTACTTC. Translated, it gives CSATGTESTYEQYF.

The chain has TRBV6-2 or TRBV6-3 and TRBJ2-7; 7 bases are a match to TRBD2. The V and J ends lost 8 bases and 0 bases, in that order; junction bases with no gene match: 7. Per the germline V gene, CDR1 is MNHEY and CDR2 is SVGEGT. This CDR3 comprises 14 residues. DNA for the CDR3: TGTGCCAGCTGCCCCGGCGGGAGCTCCTACGAGCAGTACTTC. It encodes CASCPGGSSYEQYF.

V and J are TRBV11-1 and TRBJ1-2, with TRBD1 as a possible D gene (5 bases). CDR3 length equals 14 residues. Trimming removed 5 bases at V and 3 bases at J, with 13 bases between. Germline V gene lookup returns CDR1 SGHAT and CDR2 FQDESV (reference sequence). The CDR3 bases are TGTGCCAGCAGCAGAGCCGGGACGGACTATGGCTACACCTTC. This gives the protein CASSRAGTDYGYTF.

J is TRBJ2-2 and V is TRBV12-3 or TRBV12-4; 9 positions agree with TRBD2. V gave up 5 bases and J gave up 4 bases; unmatched junction bases: 11. This CDR3 spans 17 amino acids. CDR3 nucleotides: TGTGCCAGCAGTACCCTGCGGATTAGCGGGGGCACCGGGGAGCTGTTTTTT. Translated: CASSTLRISGGTGELFF.